This TCR beta chain derives from a study of blood T cells in healthy people across ages. Turning to this clonotype: Its antigen is as yet unknown.

Germline V gives CDR1 GTSNPN, CDR2 SVGIG (reference sequence). The length of the CDR3 is 15 residues. Trimming took 4 bases from V and 0 from J, leaving 13 bases between them. Findings and limits, study-wide: Because sorting was not performed, PBMCs prevented conclusive naive versus antigen-experienced comparison. Lack of knowledge of donor CMV status possibly confounded expanded clonotype changes.

Using a J-beta primer mix together with a sample-barcoded 5' primer, a second PCR was run for about 6 to 12 cycles. The template-switch adaptor, which had 12 random nucleotides, put a tag on each cDNA molecule. A single record per CDR3 protein comes from TCRdb applying MiXCR to the 5' RACE reads. Among roughly 1.7 million distinct CDR3 sequences listed, 30% to 40% were seen once. The people who gave samples were healthy Caucasians from Russia, aged roughly 6 to 95. The specimen sequenced was blood. The sequence came from a woman under 40 in good health. The chain recombines TRBV30 with TRBJ2-1; tentative D call: TRBD2 (6 bases). CDR3 in amino acids: CAWTLARSSYNEQFF. Written as DNA, the CDR3 is TGTGCCTGGACCCTAGCGAGGAGCTCCTACAATGAGCAGTTCTTC.